The 8 T cell receptor beta chains below were found in one sample sequenced in a study of T cell clonotyping in hematopoietic cell transplantation. Time point reported: recipient sample about 28 days before transplant, after cytoreduction. Profiling relied on immunoSEQ multiplex PCR, and the TCRdb table lists in-frame clones only, not all of them. This table has around 21,000 clones, 60% to 80% appearing once. The sequencing here drew on peripheral blood mononuclear cells, taken before stem cell transplant. These receptors were taken from a man between 60 and 75 years old with acute myeloid leukemia. Some clones in this sample may be carry-over from other donors' samples.

CDR3 DNA sequence: TGTGCCTGGAGTACGAACACTGCTCTAGGGGAGACCCAGTACTTC. This gives the protein CAWSTNTALGETQYF. This chain links TRBV30 with TRBJ2-5; no clear D. Per germline, CDR1 GTSNPN and CDR2 SVGIG (reference sequence). This CDR3 contains 15 residues. With 2 bases removed from V and 5 bases from J, the gap between germline ends came to 18 bases. Supplemented by reference TRBV30 and TRBJ2-5, the full variable domain reads SQTIHQWPATLVQPVGSPLSLECTVEGTSNPNLYWYRQAAGRGLQLLFYSVGIGQISSEVPQNLSASRPQDRQFILSSKKLLLSDSGFYLCAWSTNTALGETQYFGPGTRLLVL.

Only a few counts were recorded for this clone. The chain joins TRBV6-5 to TRBJ2-5; D perhaps matches TRBD2 (5 bases). V gave up 6 bases and J gave up 2 bases, with 10 bases separating them. CDR3 length: 13 amino acids. Per the germline V gene, CDR1 is MNHEY and CDR2 is SVGAGI. The CDR3, as DNA: TGTGCCAGCAGGTCACCGGGGCAAGAGACCCAGTACTTC. Encoded protein: CASRSPGQETQYF.

The chain joins TRBV6-6 to TRBJ2-5; 8 bases are shared with TRBD2. Germline lookup yields CDR1 MNHNY and CDR2 SVGAGI (reference sequence). CDR3 size: 15 residues. The V gene end was trimmed by 2 bases and the J gene end by 1 base; junction bases not matched to a gene: 3. CDR3 bases: TGTGCCAGCAGTTACCTCACTAGCGGCCAAGAGACCCAGTACTTC. As protein: CASSYLTSGQETQYF.

The chain couples TRBV5-6 to TRBJ1-6, with 7 positions matching TRBD1. J lost 8 bases, V lost 4 bases, and 12 bases had no gene match. This CDR3 comprises 16 residues. The V gene's germline CDR1 is SGHDT and CDR2 YYEEEE. The CDR3 nucleotides are TGTGCCAGCAGCGATCGACTACAGGGGTGGGATTCACCCCTCCACTTT. Residues: CASSDRLQGWDSPLHF.

With respect to this clone: Other nucleotide sequences in the sample specify the same CDR3. The chain couples TRBV7-8 to TRBJ2-5; D unclear. Trimming removed 5 bases from V and 4 bases from J, with 14 bases in between. CDR1 is SGHVS, CDR2 FQNEAQ, per germline. CDR3 size: 14 residues. CDR3 in DNA: TGTGCCAGCAGCGACCCTGGGTTGCCAGAGACCCAGTACTTC. This gives the protein CASSDPGLPETQYF. The full variable domain, rest sourced from reference TRBV7-8 and TRBJ2-5, is GAGVSQSPRYKVAKRGQDVALRCDPISGHVSLFWYQQALGQGPEFLTYFQNEAQLDKSGLPSDRFFAERPEGSVSTLKIQRTQQEDSAVYLCASSDPGLPETQYFGPGTRLLVL.

V gene TRBV7-6 combines with J gene TRBJ1-1, with 8 bases matching TRBD1. The CDR3 extends over 15 amino acids. The V and J ends lost 4 bases and 4 bases, in that order; junction bases with no gene match: 8. Germline lookup yields CDR1 SGHVS and CDR2 FNYEAQ. In DNA form, the CDR3 reads TGTGCCAGCAGCTCAATTGGACAGGGTGGCACTGAAGCTTTCTTT. It codes for CASSSIGQGGTEAFF.

This clone was recorded only once. The V and J genes are TRBV5-1 and TRBJ2-1; TRBD2 agrees at 8 bases. The CDR3 runs to 17 residues. Losses at the gene ends were 3 bases for V and 7 bases for J; bases not matched to a gene: 15. Germline assignment: CDR1 SGHRS and CDR2 YFSETQ. CDR3 protein: CASSSRPVGGAKNEQFF. CDR3 DNA: TGCGCCAGCAGCTCCCGGCCGGTCGGGGGGGCCAAGAATGAGCAGTTCTTC.

In DNA, the CDR3 is TGTGCCAGCAGCCAGGGTTCAGCAGCTACTGGAAACACCATATATTTT. It specifies CASSQGSAATGNTIYF. The chain joins TRBV14 to TRBJ1-3; D call uncertain. Germline values: CDR1 SGHDN, CDR2 FVKESK. V gave up 3 bases and J gave up 2 bases, with 14 bases separating them. This CDR3 is 16 amino acids long. Full variable domain (remainder filled in from reference TRBV14 and TRBJ1-3): EAGVTQFPSHSVIEKGQTVTLRCDPISGHDNLYWYRRVMGKEIKFLLHFVKESKQDESGMPNNRFLAERTGGTYSTLKVQPAELEDSGVYFCASSQGSAATGNTIYFGEGSWLTVV.